This T cell receptor beta chain was captured in a study of regulatory T cells in long-lasting Graves disease. Time point meaning: persistent/refractory GD, antithyroid drugs over 5 years with positive TRAb. PBMCs provided the RNA from which the TCR library was made. At least ten counts were recorded for this clonotype. The TCR beta library used iRepertoire HTBI primers with Arm-PCR amplification of CDR3. Using its own MiXCR run on the multiplex PCR reads, TCRdb lists one record per CDR3 protein. This repertoire shows approximately 400,000 distinct CDR3 sequences, roughly 20% found once; its top ten account for around a quarter. The length of the CDR3 is 13 residues. Germline CDR1 reads MNHEY; CDR2 reads SMNVEV (reference sequence). Trimming left V 2 bases short and J 6 bases short, with 11 bases between.

This TCR came from a woman aged 40 to 50 with Graves disease. The sample was peripheral blood mononuclear cells (PBMCs), taken when the disease was refractory, from a patient treated with antithyroid drugs. The chain is built from TRBV27 and TRBJ2-7; D is unclear. Here the CDR3 DNA reads TGTGCCAGCAGTTTAGTCGGCCCACCCGAGCAGTACTTC. As protein: CASSLVGPPEQYF.